The 16 T cell receptor beta chains listed next were all sequenced from one sample in a study of OX40 agonist ivuxolimab in advanced cancers. Using immunoSEQ multiplex PCR, the repertoire was profiled, and TCRdb retains in-frame clones only, with some absent. The sample consists of more than 65,000 clones, roughly 80% of them appearing once. Sequencing was performed on CD4+ or CD8+ T cells sorted from blood, taken in a trial of the OX40 agonist ivuxolimab. These receptors all stem from an adult with an advanced solid tumor such as melanoma, head and neck, liver or kidney cancer.

The genes are TRBV5-6 and TRBJ2-1, with 10 bases that match TRBD2. CDR3 length: 16 amino acids. CDR1 and CDR2 (germline): SGHDT, YYEEEE. V trimming: 1 base; J trimming: 7 bases; junction bases outside the gene matches: 8. The CDR3: CASSLTVASGGNEQFF. CDR3 nucleotides: TGTGCCAGCAGCTTGACTGTGGCTAGCGGGGGTAATGAGCAGTTCTTC.

The chain combines TRBV28 with TRBJ1-2; 8 bases fit TRBD1. CDR1 is MDHEN and CDR2 is SYDVKM in the germline V gene. V was pared by 3 bases and J by 5 bases, with 5 bases of the junction left unmatched. The CDR3 length is 14 residues. DNA of the CDR3: TGTGCCAGCAGTTTGCCGGGACAGGTATATGGCTACACCTTC. Amino acid sequence: CASSLPGQVYGYTF.

The chain combines TRBV7-8 with TRBJ2-3; D gene ambiguous. The CDR3 length is 12 residues. Looked up from germline, CDR1 is SGHVS and CDR2 is FQNEAQ. V lost 1 base and J lost 4, with 3 bases in between. The CDR3 sequence is CASSLGADTQYF. The CDR3 nucleotides are TGTGCCAGCAGCTTAGGTGCAGATACGCAGTATTTT.

The chain carries TRBV11-2 and TRBJ2-1, with 10 bases matching TRBD1. The V segment lost 6 bases and the J segment 7 bases; nucleotides outside the gene matches: 6. Germline lookup yields CDR1 SGHAT and CDR2 FQNNGV. This CDR3 spans 14 amino acids. This chain's CDR3 is CASRGQGVRNEQFF. Here the CDR3 DNA reads TGTGCCAGCAGAGGACAGGGGGTCAGGAATGAGCAGTTCTTC.

The chain couples TRBV28 to TRBJ1-1, with 9 bases fitting TRBD1. The V and J ends lost 7 bases and 3 bases, in that order; junction bases with no gene match: 18. Germline V gene sequence: CDR1 MDHEN, CDR2 SYDVKM. This CDR3 contains 18 residues. The CDR3 coding sequence is TGTGCCAGCACCATGGTGGCCGGGACAGGGCGCCACCACACTGAAGCTTTCTTT. This gives the protein CASTMVAGTGRHHTEAFF.

The CDR3 spells CASSEGVEVGEAFF. The CDR3 coding sequence is TGTGCCAGCAGTGAAGGTGTGGAGGTGGGTGAAGCTTTCTTT. The chain links TRBV6-1 to TRBJ1-1; D unclear. Trimming shortened V by 1 base and J by 7 bases, and 13 bases separated the two germline ends. CDR3 length equals 14 residues. Germline V gives CDR1 MNHNS, CDR2 SASEGT.

Regarding this clone: An end of the junction does not agree with germline; a read error may underlie this. J is TRBJ2-5 and V is TRBV7-7; 9 bases match TRBD2. There are 15 residues in the CDR3. CDR1 and CDR2 from the germline V gene are SSHAT and FNYEAQ (reference sequence). The CDR3 bases are TGTGCTAGCAGTTTCAGCGGGGGGTCCCAAGAGACCCAGTACTTC. It codes for CASSFSGGSQETQYF.

This chain links TRBV2 with TRBJ2-1; 10 bases line up with TRBD1. With 3 bases clipped from V and 1 base from J, the junction kept 0 bases outside the gene matches. Germline V CDR1 and CDR2: SNHLY, FYNNEI. The CDR3 consists of 15 residues. CDR3 loop: CASSEDRGSYNEQFF. CDR3 nucleotides: TGTGCCAGCAGTGAGGACAGGGGGTCCTACAATGAGCAGTTCTTC.

The rearrangement links TRBV19 to TRBJ2-2; maybe TRBD1 (6 bases). The CDR3 totals 16 residues. V was clipped by 3 bases and J by 5 bases, with 16 bases between them. Germline assignment: CDR1 LNHDA and CDR2 SQIVND (reference sequence). The CDR3 reads CASSMETGPETGELFF. The CDR3 DNA sequence: TGTGCCAGTAGTATGGAGACAGGACCTGAAACCGGGGAGCTGTTTTTT.

The rearrangement joins TRBV7-6 to TRBJ2-6; no clear D gene. The V end was cut by 6 bases, the J end by 0 bases, with 9 bases between. The V gene's germline CDR1 is SGHVS and CDR2 FNYEAQ. The CDR3 is made up of 15 amino acids. The CDR3 region has the DNA TGTGCCAGCAGTTTCAGAGTCTCTGGGGCCAACGTCCTGACTTTC. It encodes CASSFRVSGANVLTF.

This clone came up a few times. The sample carries other DNA sequences with the same CDR3. J is TRBJ2-2 and V is TRBV7-9, with a tentative D call TRBD2 (6 bases). There are 13 residues in the CDR3. CDR1 is SEHNR and CDR2 is FQNEAQ in the germline V gene (reference sequence). V lost 2 bases and J 7 bases, leaving 8 bases between the germline ends. CDR3 in amino acids: CASSLTGVGELFF. The CDR3 bases are TGTGCCAGCAGCTTAACGGGAGTCGGGGAGCTGTTTTTT.

The chain links TRBV7-2 to TRBJ2-1, with TRBD2 identical over 9 bases. This CDR3 is built from 15 residues. The trim removed 1 base at V and 4 bases at J, leaving 2 bases unmatched. CDR1 is SGHTA and CDR2 is FQGNSA in the germline V gene. CDR3 loop: CASSLGAGGYNEQFF. As DNA, the CDR3 is TGTGCCAGCAGCTTAGGAGCGGGGGGTTACAATGAGCAGTTCTTC.

V gene TRBV4-3 combines with J gene TRBJ2-1, with a possible D match to TRBD1 (6 bases). CDR1 LGHNA and CDR2 YSLEER come from the germline V gene. Trimming left V 1 base short and J 14 bases short, with 18 bases between. There are 14 residues in the CDR3. The chain's CDR3 is CASSQGVQGLDEFF. The DNA for the CDR3 is TGCGCCAGCAGCCAAGGGGTCCAGGGGTTGGATGAGTTCTTC.

The chain has TRBV5-5 and TRBJ1-4, with TRBD1 matching over 9 bases. Germline assignment: CDR1 SGHKS and CDR2 YYEKEE (reference sequence). The CDR3 loop spans 14 amino acids. After removal of 3 bases from V and 6 bases from J, the junction contained 3 bases not matched to a gene. The CDR3 DNA reads as TGTGCCAGCAGCTGGACAGGGGAAGATGAAAAACTGTTTTTT. Its translation: CASSWTGEDEKLFF.

The J gene is TRBJ1-2, the V gene TRBV7-9, with a tentative D call TRBD1 (5 bases). The CDR3 length is 16 residues. Trimming took off 1 base at V and 1 base at J, with 13 bases between the two ends. Germline-derived CDR1 and CDR2 are SEHNR and FQNEAQ (reference sequence). The CDR3 is CASSLGQQVLNYGYTF. In nucleotides, the CDR3 is TGTGCCAGCAGCTTAGGTCAACAGGTCCTTAACTATGGCTACACCTTC.

This clone showed up just a few times. The V gene is TRBV5-1, the J gene TRBJ2-7; TRBD1 matches at 7 bases. V gave up 4 bases and J gave up 4 bases; unmatched junction bases: 8. Germline CDR1 is SGHRS and CDR2 is YFSETQ. CDR3 length equals 14 residues. CDR3 sequence: CASSLSTGPYEQYV. The CDR3 DNA reads as TGCGCCAGCAGCCTCTCGACAGGGCCATACGAGCAGTACGTC.